Below, 7 T cell receptor beta chains from the same sample are listed, as sequenced in a study of CD8 T cells in ankylosing spondylitis. TCRdb processed the 5' RACE reads anew with MiXCR; each CDR3 protein has one entry. The sample yields some 130,000 distinct CDR3 sequences, roughly 15% seen once. The sample taken for sequencing was blood, either unsorted or a sorted T cell fraction (not recorded which). Every receptor here comes from a female donor with ankylosing spondylitis or in good health (not recorded which).

At least ten counts were recorded for this clonotype. The CDR3 reads CASSGLAGQYF. The CDR3 DNA reads as TGTGCCAGCAGCGGACTAGCAGGGCAGTACTTC. The rearrangement links TRBV7-2 to TRBJ2-7; TRBD2 matches at 8 bases. The germline CDR1 and CDR2 sequences are SGHTA and FQGNSA. CDR3 length: 11 amino acids. Losses at the gene ends were 5 bases for V and 9 bases for J; bases not matched to a gene: 3.

The sample holds many counts of this clonotype. J is TRBJ1-1 and V is TRBV27; no firm D call. CDR1 is MNHEY and CDR2 is SMNVEV in the germline V gene (reference sequence). V lost 2 bases and J lost 0, with 7 bases in between. This CDR3 contains 14 residues. CDR3 residues: CASSLVGLNTEAFF. In DNA, the CDR3 is TGTGCCAGCAGTTTAGTAGGGTTGAACACTGAAGCTTTCTTT.

This clonotype was detected ten times or more. The CDR3 loop reads CASSLRLAYEQYF. CDR3 DNA sequence: TGTGCCAGCAGTTTGCGGCTAGCCTACGAGCAGTACTTC. The chain is built from TRBV27 and TRBJ2-7; D not certain. Trimming removed 3 bases at V and 2 bases at J, with 8 bases between. Germline lookup yields CDR1 MNHEY and CDR2 SMNVEV (reference sequence). This CDR3 is built from 13 residues.

The sample holds many counts of this clonotype. V usage is TRBV19 and J usage is TRBJ2-1; the D gene is possibly TRBD1 (6 bases). V dropped 3 bases and J dropped 8 bases, with 20 bases sitting between them. This CDR3 comprises 16 residues. Looked up from germline, CDR1 is LNHDA and CDR2 is SQIVND (reference sequence). Here the CDR3 DNA reads TGTGCCAGTAGTATCACTGCAGGGGCGGTCTTCGATGAGCAGTTCTTC. Encoded protein: CASSITAGAVFDEQFF.

This clonotype came up many times. The chain recombines TRBV7-2 with TRBJ2-7; the D is unclear. Germline CDR1 is SGHTA and CDR2 is FQGNSA. The CDR3 contains 13 residues. Trimming removed 1 base at V and 4 bases at J, with 8 bases between. For the CDR3, the DNA is TGTGCCAGCAGCTTAGTTGGCCAATACGAGCAGTACTTC. This translates into CASSLVGQYEQYF.

The chain couples TRBV5-1 to TRBJ1-1, with 10 bases identical to TRBD1. Germline V gene lookup returns CDR1 SGHRS and CDR2 YFSETQ. The CDR3 has 17 amino acids. V lost 4 bases, J lost 5 bases, and 14 bases stayed unmatched. CDR3 bases: TGCGCCAGCAGCGAGGACAGGGGGTTCTCCCGGGGGACTGAAGCTTTCTTT. Its protein product is CASSEDRGFSRGTEAFF. Filled out from reference TRBV5-1 and TRBJ1-1, the complete variable domain reads KAGVTQTPRYLIKTRGQQVTLSCSPISGHRSVSWYQQTPGQGLQFLFEYFSETQRNKGNFPGRFSGRQFSNSRSEMNVSTLELGDSALYLCASSEDRGFSRGTEAFFGQGTRLTVV.

The V call is TRBV20-1, the J call TRBJ1-5, with 9 bases aligning to TRBD1. Germline lookup yields CDR1 DFQATT and CDR2 SNEGSKA (reference sequence). V shed 2 bases and J 8 bases; nucleotides not matched to a gene: 7. The CDR3 runs to 14 residues. The CDR3 bases are TGCAGTGCTAGAACAGGGGGCTACAAGGAGCCCCAGCATTTT. Its translation is CSARTGGYKEPQHF.